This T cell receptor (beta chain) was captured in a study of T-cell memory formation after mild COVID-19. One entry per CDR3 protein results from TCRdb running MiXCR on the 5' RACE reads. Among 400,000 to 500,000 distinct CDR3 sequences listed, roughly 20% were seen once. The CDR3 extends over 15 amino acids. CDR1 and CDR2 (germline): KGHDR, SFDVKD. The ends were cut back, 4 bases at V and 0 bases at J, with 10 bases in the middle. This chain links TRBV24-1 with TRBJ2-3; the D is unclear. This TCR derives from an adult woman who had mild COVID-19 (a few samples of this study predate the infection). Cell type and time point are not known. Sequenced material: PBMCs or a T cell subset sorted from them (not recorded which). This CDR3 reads CATSEIGRSTDTQYF. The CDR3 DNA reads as TGTGCCACCAGTGAAATCGGACGGAGCACAGATACGCAGTATTTT.